This T cell receptor beta chain is from a study of cytomegalovirus exposure and HLA in healthy donors. Study-wide results and caveats: A later analysis, which compared TCR beta chains of equal frequency, found the HLA-associated ones more clonally expanded.

With respect to this clone: Its antigen is unknown.

A multiplex PCR was run with 60 Vbeta primers and 13 Jbeta primers. Only in-frame clones appear in the TCRdb table, and some are missing; sequencing was by immunoSEQ multiplex PCR. Of some 160,000 clones in the sample, around 80% were seen once. Trimming shortened V by 6 bases and J by 3 bases, and 6 bases separated the two germline ends. Germline CDR1 and CDR2: MNHNY and SVGAGI (reference sequence). The CDR3 extends over 11 amino acids. J is TRBJ2-7 and V is TRBV6-6, with unresolved D. The sample was PBMCs. The clonotype comes from a male donor in good health and CMV-seropositive. The CDR3 nucleotides are TGTGCCAGCAGCCTCGTCTACGAGCAGTACTTC. It specifies CASSLVYEQYF.